These 16 T cell receptor beta chains share one sample of origin, sequenced in a study of OX40 agonist ivuxolimab in advanced cancers. The repertoire was sequenced with immunoSEQ multiplex PCR; TCRdb's copy has only in-frame clones and lacks some. The sample consists of 52,000 or so clones, 70% to 85% of them appearing once. This specimen was CD4+ or CD8+ T cells sorted from blood, taken in a trial of the OX40 agonist ivuxolimab. Every receptor here comes from an adult with an advanced solid tumor such as melanoma, head and neck, liver or kidney cancer.

V usage is TRBV7-2 and J usage is TRBJ1-1; no firm D call. The CDR3 has 13 amino acids. V lost 1 base, J lost 11 bases, and 14 bases lay in between. Looked up from germline, CDR1 is SGHTA and CDR2 is FQGNSA. CDR3 in amino acids: CASSLGAGVMAFF. CDR3 bases: TGTGCCAGCAGCTTAGGGGCAGGCGTGATGGCTTTCTTT.

The chain couples TRBV2 to TRBJ1-6; TRBD1 agrees at 9 bases. CDR3 size: 14 residues. Trimming at V came to 6 bases and at J to 7 bases, leaving 4 bases not matched to a gene. CDR1 and CDR2 from the germline V gene are SNHLY and FYNNEI. The CDR3 loop reads CASRTGQGNSPLHF. The CDR3, as DNA: TGTGCCAGCAGGACGGGACAGGGCAATTCACCCCTCCACTTT. Together with reference TRBV2 and TRBJ1-6, the CDR3 gives the full variable domain: EPEVTQTPSHQVTQMGQEVILRCVPISNHLYFYWYRQILGQKVEFLVSFYNNEISEKSEIFDDQFSVERPDGSNFTLKIRSTKLEDSAMYFCASRTGQGNSPLHFGNGTRLTVT.

The chain has TRBV10-3 and TRBJ2-6; 8 bases fit TRBD2. Germline V lookup: CDR1 ENHRY, CDR2 SYGVKD. CDR3 size: 20 residues. Unmatched junction bases numbered 15, after V lost 5 bases and J lost 0 bases. CDR3 sequence: CAISSPVGSGMFSGANVLTF. The DNA for the CDR3 is TGTGCCATCAGTTCCCCGGTCGGTAGCGGGATGTTCTCTGGGGCCAACGTCCTGACTTTC.

The CDR3 is CASTERFRGTEQFF. The CDR3 DNA reads TGTGCCAGCACTGAACGGTTTCGTGGTACTGAGCAGTTCTTC. This chain uses TRBV19 with TRBJ2-1, with unresolved D. Germline assignment: CDR1 LNHDA and CDR2 SQIVND (reference sequence). The V end was cut by 9 bases, the J end by 9 bases, with 21 bases between. The CDR3 is 14 amino acids.

The chain employs TRBV7-9 and TRBJ2-2; no clear D. Trimming stripped 5 bases from V and 4 bases from J, with 17 bases between. Germline loops: CDR1 SEHNR, CDR2 FQNEAQ (reference sequence). This CDR3 contains 16 residues. The CDR3 here is CASSKQGPISTGELFF. The CDR3 DNA is TGTGCCAGCAGCAAACAAGGGCCGATAAGCACCGGGGAGCTGTTTTTT. The full variable domain, with the rest looked up from reference TRBV7-9 and TRBJ2-2, is DTGVSQNPRHKITKRGQNVTFRCDPISEHNRLYWYRQTLGQGPEFLTYFQNEAQLEKSRLLSDRFSAERPKGSFSTLEIQRTEQGDSAMYLCASSKQGPISTGELFFGEGSRLTVL.

The chain uses TRBV6-5 and TRBJ2-7; 8 bases are shared with TRBD2. The CDR3 has 16 residues. Losses at the gene ends were 2 bases for V and 2 bases for J; bases not matched to a gene: 8. CDR1 MNHEY and CDR2 SVGAGI come from the germline V gene. CDR3 loop: CASSYGAAGGPYEQYF. DNA for the CDR3: TGTGCCAGCAGTTACGGGGCGGCGGGGGGCCCCTACGAGCAGTACTTC.

This chain uses TRBV18 with TRBJ2-7; TRBD1 aligns across 8 bases. The CDR3 length is 16 residues. V shed 2 bases and J 1 base; nucleotides not matched to a gene: 7. Germline values: CDR1 KGHSH, CDR2 LQKENI. CDR3 DNA sequence: TGTGCCAGCTCACCAGGGGTGGGACAGGAGTCCTACGAGCAGTACTTC. This sequence encodes CASSPGVGQESYEQYF.

V is TRBV6-5 and J is TRBJ1-4, with TRBD1 matching over 9 bases. The CDR3 is 15 residues long. CDR1 MNHEY and CDR2 SVGAGI come from the germline V gene. V dropped 4 bases and J dropped 1; count of bases not matched to a gene: 1. CDR3 sequence: CASSWGQGTNEKLFF. The CDR3, as DNA: TGTGCCAGCAGTTGGGGACAGGGAACTAATGAAAAACTGTTTTTT.

The CDR3 sequence: CASGGEQFF. CDR3 nucleotide sequence: TGTGCATCGGGGGGTGAGCAGTTCTTC. The chain employs TRBV19 and TRBJ2-1; 7 bases line up with TRBD2. Germline CDR1 is LNHDA and CDR2 is SQIVND (reference sequence). CDR3 length: 9 residues.

The gene calls are TRBV5-5 and TRBJ1-5, with a tentative D call TRBD1 (5 bases). Germline loops: CDR1 SGHKS, CDR2 YYEKEE (reference sequence). The CDR3 covers 14 residues. Trimming cost V 2 bases and J 3 bases, with 9 bases left between them. CDR3 protein: CASSFLGDNQPQHF. In DNA form, the CDR3 reads TGTGCCAGCAGCTTTTTAGGGGACAATCAGCCCCAGCATTTT.

The chain recombines TRBV7-4 with TRBJ2-5; 7 bases align to TRBD2. V gave up 2 bases and J gave up 3 bases; unmatched junction bases: 3. This CDR3 has 14 amino acids. The germline V gene encodes CDR1 SGHVT and CDR2 SQSDAQ. The CDR3 region is CASSLLRGEETQYF. The CDR3 coding sequence is TGTGCCAGCAGCTTACTTCGGGGGGAAGAGACCCAGTACTTC.

There are a few counts of this clone. This chain joins TRBV11-3 and TRBJ2-2; a weak D match, TRBD1 (6 bases). CDR3 length: 15 residues. Germline-derived CDR1 and CDR2 are SGHNT and YENEEA. V shed 5 bases and J shed 6 bases, with 16 bases lying between them. Here the CDR3 DNA reads TGTGCCAGCAGCCCCGGGACACCGACCCCCGGGGAGCTGTTTTTT. Protein: CASSPGTPTPGELFF.

This clone was observed a single time. This sequence joins TRBV30 and TRBJ2-3; the D is unclear. V lost 1 base and J lost 4, with 15 bases in between. This CDR3 has 15 amino acids. Germline V CDR1 and CDR2: GTSNPN, SVGIG (reference sequence). The DNA of the CDR3 is TGTGCCTGGAGTGGCAGTTTTGGGCGCTCAGATACGCAGTATTTT. Translation: CAWSGSFGRSDTQYF. Full variable domain (remainder filled in from reference TRBV30 and TRBJ2-3): SQTIHQWPATLVQPVGSPLSLECTVEGTSNPNLYWYRQAAGRGLQLLFYSVGIGQISSEVPQNLSASRPQDRQFILSSKKLLLSDSGFYLCAWSGSFGRSDTQYFGPGTRLTVL.

J is TRBJ2-5 and V is TRBV19; possibly TRBD2 for D (5 bases). The germline V gene has CDR1 LNHDA and CDR2 SQIVND (reference sequence). The V end lost 7 bases, the J end lost 2 bases, and 14 bases lay between the germline ends. There are 14 residues in the CDR3. CDR3 sequence: CASNFRTGQETQYF. CDR3 nucleotides: TGTGCCAGTAACTTCCGGACTGGTCAAGAGACCCAGTACTTC.

V gene TRBV5-8 combines with J gene TRBJ2-1, with TRBD2 matching over 9 bases. Germline CDR1 SGHTS, CDR2 YDEGEE. This CDR3 has 15 amino acids. V lost 0 bases and J lost 7; bases outside the gene matches: 5. CDR3 loop: CASSLVSGGRNEQFF. CDR3 DNA: TGTGCCAGCAGCTTGGTTAGCGGGGGTAGAAATGAGCAGTTCTTC.

The CDR3 reads CASSSEELAGLSYNEQFF. CDR3 sequence (DNA): TGCGCCAGCAGCTCCGAGGAACTAGCGGGACTATCCTACAATGAGCAGTTCTTC. V gene TRBV5-1 combines with J gene TRBJ2-1; 10 bases line up with TRBD2. Germline-derived CDR1 and CDR2 are SGHRS and YFSETQ. V lost 3 bases and J lost 1; bases outside the gene matches: 10. The CDR3 is 18 amino acids.